The text below deals with one TCR beta chain. The sample comes from a study of blood T cell repertoires in COVID-19. Whole-study context: Sites across the United States, Italy and Spain contributed samples from acute and convalescent COVID-19.

Per the original methods: It was from reference gene primer amplification that nucleated cell counts were estimated. The assay was immunoSEQ multiplex PCR, and TCRdb's table has in-frame clones only and misses some. From that table come the V and J calls and clone size; the DNA was used to work out D and trimming. Of 150,000 or so clones detected, approximately 90% appear once; the ten largest clones hold roughly 2.9%. Per the germline V gene, CDR1 is LGHNA and CDR2 is YSLEER. V lost 3 bases and J lost 2, with 10 bases in between. This CDR3 spans 14 amino acids. The V gene is TRBV4-3, the J gene TRBJ1-1; D is possibly TRBD1 (5 bases). This clonotype originated in a man aged 60 to 75 with active or convalescent COVID-19. What was sequenced was peripheral blood. CDR3 amino acids: CASSHGHTNTEAFF. The CDR3 bases are TGCGCCAGCAGCCACGGACATACCAACACTGAAGCTTTCTTT.